One sample yielded the 3 T cell receptor beta chains listed below, sequenced in a study of radiation and T cells in renal cell carcinoma. Treatment defined: treatment-naive control, cytoreductive nephrectomy. Sequencing was performed with immunoSEQ multiplex PCR; in TCRdb, only in-frame clones are kept and a portion is missing. There are approximately 12,000 clones in the sample; approximately 68% occur only once, and 15% to 20% lies in the top ten. The sequences come from tumor tissue, collected from a patient whose treatment was nephrectomy without radiotherapy. All receptors come from a woman of 80 years or more with renal cell carcinoma.

The chain links TRBV12-5 to TRBJ2-5, with 12 bases matching TRBD2. The CDR3 consists of 15 residues. Trimming removed 1 base from V and 5 bases from J; junction bases left unmatched: 2. Germline values: CDR1 LGHNT, CDR2 FRNRAP. The CDR3 is CASGLGTSGVETQYF. Here the CDR3 DNA reads TGTGCTAGTGGTTTGGGGACTAGCGGGGTCGAGACCCAGTACTTC.

The chain uses TRBV25-1 and TRBJ2-3, with TRBD2 as a possible D gene (7 bases). Germline CDR1 MGHDK, CDR2 SYGVNS. V lost 3 bases and J 4 bases, leaving 17 bases between the germline ends. CDR3 length: 16 residues. Here the CDR3 DNA reads TGTGCCAGCAGTGATTGGGACACGGGGGGAGCAGATACGCAGTATTTT. Translation: CASSDWDTGGADTQYF. Looking up the rest from reference TRBV25-1 and TRBJ2-3 gives the full variable domain: EADIYQTPRYLVIGTGKKITLECSQTMGHDKMYWYQQDPGMELHLIHYSYGVNSTEKGDLSSESTVSRIRTEHFPLTLESARPSHTSQYLCASSDWDTGGADTQYFGPGTRLTVL.

By proportion, this clone is medium-sized. The chain is built from TRBV28 and TRBJ2-7; 10 positions match TRBD1. CDR1 is MDHEN and CDR2 is SYDVKM in the germline V gene. The trim removed 3 bases at V and 1 base at J, leaving 6 bases unmatched. This CDR3 is built from 16 residues. This CDR3 is CASSFRTGQGSYEQYV. The DNA of the CDR3 is TGTGCCAGCAGTTTTCGGACGGGACAGGGGTCCTACGAGCAGTACGTC.